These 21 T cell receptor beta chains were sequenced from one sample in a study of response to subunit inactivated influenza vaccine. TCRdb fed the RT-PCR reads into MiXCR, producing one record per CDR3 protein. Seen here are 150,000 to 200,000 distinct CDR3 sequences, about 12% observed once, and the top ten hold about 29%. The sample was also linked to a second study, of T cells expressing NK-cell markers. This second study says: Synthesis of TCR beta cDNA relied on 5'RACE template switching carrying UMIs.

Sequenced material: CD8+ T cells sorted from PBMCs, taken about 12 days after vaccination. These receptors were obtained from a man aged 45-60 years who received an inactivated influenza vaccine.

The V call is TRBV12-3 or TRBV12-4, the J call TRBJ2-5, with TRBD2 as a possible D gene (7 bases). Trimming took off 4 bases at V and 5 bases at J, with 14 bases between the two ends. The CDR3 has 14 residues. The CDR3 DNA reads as TGTGCCAGCAGTTACGAGGGGGGGAGGGAGACCCAGTACTTC. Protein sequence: CASSYEGGRETQYF.

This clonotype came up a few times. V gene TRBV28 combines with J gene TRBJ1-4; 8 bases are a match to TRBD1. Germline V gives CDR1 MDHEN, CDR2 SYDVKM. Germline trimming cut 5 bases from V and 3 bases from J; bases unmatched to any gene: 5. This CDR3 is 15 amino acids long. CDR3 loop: CASSPGQGPNEKLFF. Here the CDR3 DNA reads TGTGCCAGCAGTCCAGGACAGGGTCCTAATGAAAAACTGTTTTTT.

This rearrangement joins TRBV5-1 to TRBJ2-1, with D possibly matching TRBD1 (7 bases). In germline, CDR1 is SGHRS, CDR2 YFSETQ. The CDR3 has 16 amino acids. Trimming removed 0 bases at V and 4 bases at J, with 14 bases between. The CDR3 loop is CASSLARAGGYNEQFF. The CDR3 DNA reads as TGCGCCAGCAGCTTGGCAAGGGCAGGGGGGTACAATGAGCAGTTCTTC.

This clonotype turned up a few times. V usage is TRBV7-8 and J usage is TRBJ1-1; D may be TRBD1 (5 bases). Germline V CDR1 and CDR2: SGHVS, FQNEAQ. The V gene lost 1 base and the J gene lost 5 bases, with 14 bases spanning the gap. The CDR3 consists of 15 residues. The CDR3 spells CASSLEVAGRTEAFF. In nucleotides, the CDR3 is TGTGCCAGCAGCTTAGAGGTGGCAGGGCGGACTGAAGCTTTCTTT.

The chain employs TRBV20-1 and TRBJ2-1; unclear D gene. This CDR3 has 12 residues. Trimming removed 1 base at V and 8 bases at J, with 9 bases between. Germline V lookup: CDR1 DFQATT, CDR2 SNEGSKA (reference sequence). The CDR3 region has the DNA TGCAGTGCTAGAGTTAGCCGCGATGAGCAGTTCTTC. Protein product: CSARVSRDEQFF.

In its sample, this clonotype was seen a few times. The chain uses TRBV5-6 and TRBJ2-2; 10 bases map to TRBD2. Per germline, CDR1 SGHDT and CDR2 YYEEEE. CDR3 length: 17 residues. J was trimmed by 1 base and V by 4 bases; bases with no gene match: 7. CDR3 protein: CASSALLAGKNTGELFF. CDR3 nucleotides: TGTGCCAGCAGCGCTTTACTAGCGGGAAAGAACACCGGGGAGCTGTTTTTT.

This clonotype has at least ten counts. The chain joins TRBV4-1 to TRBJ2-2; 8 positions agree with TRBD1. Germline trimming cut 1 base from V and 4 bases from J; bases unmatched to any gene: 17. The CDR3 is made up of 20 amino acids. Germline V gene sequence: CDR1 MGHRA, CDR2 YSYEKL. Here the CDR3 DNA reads TGCGCCAGCAGCCAAGTCGGTCTGGCCTGGGACAGGAGTTTCACCGGGGAGCTGTTTTTT. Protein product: CASSQVGLAWDRSFTGELFF.

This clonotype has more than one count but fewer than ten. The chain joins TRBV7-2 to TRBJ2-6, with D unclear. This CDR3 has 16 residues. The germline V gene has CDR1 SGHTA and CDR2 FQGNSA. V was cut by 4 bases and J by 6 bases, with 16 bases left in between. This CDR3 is CASSSPNTGMANVLTF. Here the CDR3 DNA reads TGTGCCAGCAGCTCACCCAACACCGGTATGGCCAACGTCCTGACTTTC.

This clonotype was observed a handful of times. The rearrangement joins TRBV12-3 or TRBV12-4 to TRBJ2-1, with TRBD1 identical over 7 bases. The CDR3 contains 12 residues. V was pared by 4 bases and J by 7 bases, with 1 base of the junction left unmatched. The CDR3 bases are TGTGCCAGCAGTTCGACAGGGAATGAGCAGTTCTTC. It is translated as CASSSTGNEQFF.

The DNA for the CDR3 is TGTGCCAGCAGCTTAGTGGACAGGGCCACAGATACGCAGTATTTT. Protein: CASSLVDRATDTQYF. The J gene is TRBJ2-3, the V gene TRBV7-9; TRBD1 matches at 8 bases. Germline-derived CDR1 and CDR2 are SEHNR and FQNEAQ (reference sequence). V lost 1 base, J lost 2 bases, and 2 bases stayed unmatched. The CDR3 sequence is 15 residues long.

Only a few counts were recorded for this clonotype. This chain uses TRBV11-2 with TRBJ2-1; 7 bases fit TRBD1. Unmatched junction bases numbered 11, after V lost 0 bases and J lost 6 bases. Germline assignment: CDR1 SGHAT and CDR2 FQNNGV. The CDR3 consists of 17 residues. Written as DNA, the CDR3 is TGTGCCAGCAGCTTAGACCCTCGACAGGGTATAAGCAATGAGCAGTTCTTC. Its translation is CASSLDPRQGISNEQFF.

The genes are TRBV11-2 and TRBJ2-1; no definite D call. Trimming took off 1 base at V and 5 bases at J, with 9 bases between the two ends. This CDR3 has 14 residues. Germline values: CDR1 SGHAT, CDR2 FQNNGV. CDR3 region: CASSLGGLNNEQFF. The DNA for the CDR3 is TGTGCCAGCAGCTTAGGAGGTCTTAACAATGAGCAGTTCTTC.

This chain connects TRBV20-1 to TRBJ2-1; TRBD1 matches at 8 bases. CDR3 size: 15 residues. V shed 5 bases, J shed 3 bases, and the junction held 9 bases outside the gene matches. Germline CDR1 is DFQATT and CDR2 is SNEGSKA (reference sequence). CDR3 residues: CSAFKQGDLYNEQFF. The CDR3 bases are TGCAGTGCTTTCAAACAGGGGGACCTCTACAATGAGCAGTTCTTC.

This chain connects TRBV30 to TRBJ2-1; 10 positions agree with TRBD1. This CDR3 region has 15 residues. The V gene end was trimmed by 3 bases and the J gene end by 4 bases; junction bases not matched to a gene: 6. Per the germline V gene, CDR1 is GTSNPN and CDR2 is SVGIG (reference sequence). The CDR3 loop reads CAWSEGTGDYNEQFF. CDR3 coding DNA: TGTGCCTGGAGCGAAGGGACAGGGGATTACAATGAGCAGTTCTTC.

In DNA, the CDR3 is TGTGCCAGTACCGCAGGCTTATACGGGTTTGAGGACACTGAAGCTTTCTTT. It translates to CASTAGLYGFEDTEAFF. V usage is TRBV19 and J usage is TRBJ1-1; D gene unclear. Looked up from germline, CDR1 is LNHDA and CDR2 is SQIVND (reference sequence). The CDR3 sequence is 17 residues long. The ends were cut back, 7 bases at V and 3 bases at J, with 24 bases in the middle.

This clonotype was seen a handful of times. In DNA, the CDR3 is TGTGCCAGCAGTCCGTGGGTTTCCCCAGGGGTGGATGGCTACACCTTC. This gives the protein CASSPWVSPGVDGYTF. The gene calls are TRBV27 and TRBJ1-2; possible D gene TRBD1, 6 bases. Germline V gene data show CDR1 as MNHEY and CDR2 as SMNVEV (reference sequence). This CDR3 comprises 16 residues. The V end lost 5 bases, the J end lost 6 bases, and 22 bases lay between the germline ends.

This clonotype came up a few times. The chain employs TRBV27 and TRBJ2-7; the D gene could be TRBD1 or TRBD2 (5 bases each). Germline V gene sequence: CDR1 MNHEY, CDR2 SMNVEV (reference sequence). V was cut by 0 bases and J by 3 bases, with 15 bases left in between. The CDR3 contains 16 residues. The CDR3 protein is CASSLSSGPKYYEQYF. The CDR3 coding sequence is TGTGCCAGCAGTTTATCTTCGGGACCTAAATACTACGAGCAGTACTTC.

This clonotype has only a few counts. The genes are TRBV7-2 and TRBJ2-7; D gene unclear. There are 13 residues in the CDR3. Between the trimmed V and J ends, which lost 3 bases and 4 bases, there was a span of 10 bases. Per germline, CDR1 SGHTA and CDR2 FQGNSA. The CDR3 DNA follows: TGTGCCAGCAGCTTTGCTGGGGTGTACGAGCAGTACTTC. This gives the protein CASSFAGVYEQYF.

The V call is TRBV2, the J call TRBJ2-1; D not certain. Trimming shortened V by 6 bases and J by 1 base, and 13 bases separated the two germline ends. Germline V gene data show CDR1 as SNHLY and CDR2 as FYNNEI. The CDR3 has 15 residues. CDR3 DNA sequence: TGTGCCAGCAGCCCAATGGAATTTTCCTACAATGAGCAGTTCTTC. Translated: CASSPMEFSYNEQFF. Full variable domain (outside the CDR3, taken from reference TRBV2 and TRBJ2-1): EPEVTQTPSHQVTQMGQEVILRCVPISNHLYFYWYRQILGQKVEFLVSFYNNEISEKSEIFDDQFSVERPDGSNFTLKIRSTKLEDSAMYFCASSPMEFSYNEQFFGPGTRLTVL.

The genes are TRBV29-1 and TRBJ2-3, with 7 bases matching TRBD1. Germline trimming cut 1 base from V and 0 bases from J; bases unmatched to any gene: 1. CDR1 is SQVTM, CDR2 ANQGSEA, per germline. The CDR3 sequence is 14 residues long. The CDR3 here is CSVEAQGSTDTQYF. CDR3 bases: TGCAGCGTTGAAGCACAGGGGAGCACAGATACGCAGTATTTT.

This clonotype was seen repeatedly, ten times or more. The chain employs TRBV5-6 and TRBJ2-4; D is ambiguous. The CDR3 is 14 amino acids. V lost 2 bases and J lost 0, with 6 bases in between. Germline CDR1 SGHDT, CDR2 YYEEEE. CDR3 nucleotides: TGTGCCAGCAGCTTCCTATTAGCCAAAAACATTCAGTACTTC. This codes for CASSFLLAKNIQYF.